These T cell receptor beta chains were read from a single sample in a study of blood T cell repertoires in COVID-19. The assay was immunoSEQ multiplex PCR, and TCRdb's table has in-frame clones only and misses some. The sample contains roughly 380,000 clones, around 85% of which appear only once. Sequenced material: peripheral blood. These receptor sequences come from a woman younger than 30 with acute or convalescent COVID-19. CDR3s include the opening cysteine and the closing phenylalanine or tryptophan. Fields, in order: J gene, clone size, D gene, V gene, CDR3 DNA, CDR3 protein. D genes are given only for firm matches. Not all rows give a size; the values are once, few, many and, for expanded clones, a class.

j_call: TRBJ1-1; clone_size: .; d_call: TRBD1; v_call: TRBV7-3; cdr3_nt: TGTGCCAGCAGCTGGACAGGGACGAACACTGAAGCTTTCTTT; cdr3_aa: CASSWTGTNTEAFF
j_call: TRBJ1-2; clone_size: .; d_call: .; v_call: TRBV7-8; cdr3_nt: TGTGCCAGCAGCCCGGACAGCTATGGCTACACCTTC; cdr3_aa: CASSPDSYGYTF
j_call: TRBJ2-2; clone_size: .; d_call: TRBD2; v_call: TRBV19; cdr3_nt: TGTGCCAGTAGCCAGACTAGCGCCACCGGGGAGCTGTTTTTT; cdr3_aa: CASSQTSATGELFF
j_call: TRBJ1-1; clone_size: once; d_call: .; v_call: TRBV9; cdr3_nt: TGTGCCAGCAGCGTTGTAGTTCGGGAGCAGAAACTGAACACTGAAGCTTTCTTT; cdr3_aa: CASSVVVREQKLNTEAFF
j_call: TRBJ1-5; clone_size: .; d_call: TRBD1; v_call: TRBV23-1; cdr3_nt: TGCGCCAGCAGTCAATCGAAGGACAGGGCAAGCAATCAGCCCCAGCATTTT; cdr3_aa: CASSQSKDRASNQPQHF
j_call: TRBJ2-5; clone_size: .; d_call: TRBD2; v_call: TRBV3-1/TRBV3-2; cdr3_nt: TGTGCCAGCAGCCCCCTTCGGAGGACTAGCGGTTCACAAGAGACCCAGTACTTC; cdr3_aa: CASSPLRRTSGSQETQYF
j_call: TRBJ2-2; clone_size: .; d_call: .; v_call: TRBV7-8; cdr3_nt: TGTGCCAGCGAGCCCCTACCCCTGGGGGAGCTGTTTTTT; cdr3_aa: CASEPLPLGELFF
j_call: TRBJ2-6; clone_size: .; d_call: .; v_call: TRBV15; cdr3_nt: TGTGCCACCAGCCCCAAATCTGGGGCCAACGTCCTGACTTTC; cdr3_aa: CATSPKSGANVLTF
j_call: TRBJ2-3; clone_size: .; d_call: TRBD1; v_call: TRBV10-3; cdr3_nt: TGTGCCATCGGAGACAGGGGGGTGGTTCCGGCGGGAGTTGAAGATACGCAGTATTTT; cdr3_aa: CAIGDRGVVPAGVEDTQYF
j_call: TRBJ2-3; clone_size: .; d_call: .; v_call: TRBV7-9; cdr3_nt: TGTGCCAGCAGCTTAGGACTAGTACCCACAGATACGCAGTATTTT; cdr3_aa: CASSLGLVPTDTQYF
j_call: TRBJ1-3; clone_size: .; d_call: TRBD1; v_call: TRBV11-2; cdr3_nt: TGTGCCAGCAGCACGGGACAGGGGCCCACCTCTGGAAACACCATATATTTT; cdr3_aa: CASSTGQGPTSGNTIYF
j_call: TRBJ2-7; clone_size: .; d_call: TRBD2; v_call: TRBV28; cdr3_nt: TGTGCCAGTAGGACCGGGGGGGCCCGTTCCTACGAGCAGTACTTC; cdr3_aa: CASRTGGARSYEQYF
j_call: TRBJ2-2; clone_size: few; d_call: .; v_call: TRBV7-6; cdr3_nt: TGTGCCAGCAGCCCCAGGGCAGAAAACACCGGGGAGCTGTTTTTT; cdr3_aa: CASSPRAENTGELFF
j_call: TRBJ2-2; clone_size: .; d_call: .; v_call: TRBV14; cdr3_nt: TGTGCCAGCAGCCAAGATCTGCTGGGGGCAGCCGGGGAGCTGTTTTTT; cdr3_aa: CASSQDLLGAAGELFF
j_call: TRBJ1-5; clone_size: .; d_call: TRBD1; v_call: TRBV28; cdr3_nt: TGTGCCAGCAGTACGGGACAGATAATAAATCAGCCCCAGCATTTT; cdr3_aa: CASSTGQIINQPQHF
j_call: TRBJ2-5; clone_size: .; d_call: TRBD2; v_call: TRBV11-3; cdr3_nt: TGTGCCAGCAGCTTAGAATCTAGGCGGGGGGCGCGAGAGACCCAGTACTTC; cdr3_aa: CASSLESRRGARETQYF
j_call: TRBJ2-2; clone_size: .; d_call: TRBD1; v_call: TRBV10-1; cdr3_nt: TGCGCCAGCAGTGCCCCCGAGACAGGGGCCCCCGGGGAGCTGTTTTTT; cdr3_aa: CASSAPETGAPGELFF
j_call: TRBJ2-7; clone_size: .; d_call: TRBD2; v_call: TRBV2; cdr3_nt: TGTGCCAGCAGTGGAAGGGAGGGCCTGTACGAGCAGTACTTC; cdr3_aa: CASSGREGLYEQYF
j_call: TRBJ1-1; clone_size: .; d_call: TRBD1; v_call: TRBV25-1; cdr3_nt: TGTGCCAGCAGTGGACAGGGGCAGGGTGAAGCTTTCTTT; cdr3_aa: CASSGQGQGEAFF
j_call: TRBJ2-1; clone_size: .; d_call: TRBD2; v_call: TRBV28; cdr3_nt: TGTGCCAGCAGGCCTCTTCTAGCGGGGGGATCAAATGAGCAGTTCTTC; cdr3_aa: CASRPLLAGGSNEQFF
j_call: TRBJ2-7; clone_size: .; d_call: .; v_call: TRBV10-3; cdr3_nt: TGTGCCATCTCTTCCCCGGGTTGGCCCTACGAGCAGTACTTC; cdr3_aa: CAISSPGWPYEQYF
j_call: TRBJ1-2; clone_size: once; d_call: .; v_call: TRBV5-6; cdr3_nt: TGTGCCACCGCAAACAGGATCTCCTATGATTACGGCTACACCTTC; cdr3_aa: CATANRISYDYGYTF
j_call: TRBJ1-5; clone_size: .; d_call: .; v_call: TRBV10-3; cdr3_nt: TGTGCCATCAGTGAGTCGGAGAGGAATAGCAATCAGCCCCAGCATTTT; cdr3_aa: CAISESERNSNQPQHF
j_call: TRBJ2-5; clone_size: .; d_call: .; v_call: TRBV11-2; cdr3_nt: TGTGCCAGCAGCTTCGAAGAGACCCAGTACTTC; cdr3_aa: CASSFEETQYF
j_call: TRBJ2-7; clone_size: .; d_call: .; v_call: TRBV7-9; cdr3_nt: TGTGCCAGCAGCACCATGGTTAGCTCCTACGAGCAGTACTTC; cdr3_aa: CASSTMVSSYEQYF
j_call: TRBJ1-3; clone_size: few; d_call: TRBD1; v_call: TRBV5-4; cdr3_nt: TGTGCCAGCAGTTTCAGACAGGGCGGTGGAAACACCATATATTTT; cdr3_aa: CASSFRQGGGNTIYF
j_call: TRBJ1-1; clone_size: .; d_call: TRBD1; v_call: TRBV19; cdr3_nt: TGTGCCAGTAGGTTCGGACAGGGTTGGACTGAAGCTTTCTTT; cdr3_aa: CASRFGQGWTEAFF
j_call: TRBJ2-1; clone_size: once; d_call: .; v_call: TRBV30; cdr3_nt: TGTGCCTGCCTAGCAGAATCCCACAATGAGCAGTTCTTC; cdr3_aa: CACLAESHNEQFF
j_call: TRBJ2-7; clone_size: .; d_call: TRBD1; v_call: TRBV5-1; cdr3_nt: TGCGCCAGCAGCTTTTTTCCTCCGGGGACAGGGGCGTCCGAGCAGTACTTC; cdr3_aa: CASSFFPPGTGASEQYF
j_call: TRBJ1-5; clone_size: .; d_call: .; v_call: TRBV27; cdr3_nt: TGTGCCACAGCGATCGATCAGCCCCAGCATTTT; cdr3_aa: CATAIDQPQHF
j_call: TRBJ1-6; clone_size: .; d_call: .; v_call: TRBV5-1; cdr3_nt: TGCGCCAGAGTCATCGGGACACGTTATAATTCACCCCTCCACTTT; cdr3_aa: CARVIGTRYNSPLHF
j_call: TRBJ1-2; clone_size: .; d_call: TRBD1; v_call: TRBV6-5; cdr3_nt: TGTGCCAGCAGTACTGGACAGGTTATGGCCTATGGCTACACCTTC; cdr3_aa: CASSTGQVMAYGYTF
j_call: TRBJ1-4; clone_size: few; d_call: .; v_call: TRBV14; cdr3_nt: TGTGCCAGCAGCCTACGAGGGAGTGAAAAACTGTTTTTT; cdr3_aa: CASSLRGSEKLFF
j_call: TRBJ2-3; clone_size: .; d_call: TRBD1; v_call: TRBV6-2/TRBV6-3; cdr3_nt: TGTGCCAGCAGTTCCGGGACAGGGGACGCAGATACGCAGTATTTT; cdr3_aa: CASSSGTGDADTQYF
j_call: TRBJ2-7; clone_size: few; d_call: TRBD2; v_call: TRBV15; cdr3_nt: TGTGCCACCAGCAGGGACTTCGGGGAGGGGTACGAGCAGTACTTC; cdr3_aa: CATSRDFGEGYEQYF
j_call: TRBJ2-1; clone_size: .; d_call: TRBD2; v_call: TRBV28; cdr3_nt: TGTGCCAGCATCAACCTAATAGCGGGAGGGCCGAGGTACAATGAGCAGTTCTTC; cdr3_aa: CASINLIAGGPRYNEQFF
j_call: TRBJ2-7; clone_size: .; d_call: .; v_call: TRBV7-2; cdr3_nt: TGTGCCAGCAGCTTAGCGGCACCCTACGAGCAGTACTTC; cdr3_aa: CASSLAAPYEQYF
j_call: TRBJ1-2; clone_size: .; d_call: TRBD1; v_call: TRBV6-5; cdr3_nt: TGTGCCAGCAGTCCGCCGGGACAGGCTAACTATGGCTACACCTTC; cdr3_aa: CASSPPGQANYGYTF
j_call: TRBJ1-1; clone_size: .; d_call: .; v_call: TRBV14; cdr3_nt: TGTGCCAGCAGCCCCCTTTTGGGGGGGAACACTGAAGCTTTCTTT; cdr3_aa: CASSPLLGGNTEAFF
j_call: TRBJ1-2; clone_size: .; d_call: .; v_call: TRBV5-6; cdr3_nt: TGTGCCAGCAGGATCATGTGGCGGGGTAACTATGGCTACACCTTC; cdr3_aa: CASRIMWRGNYGYTF
j_call: TRBJ2-1; clone_size: .; d_call: .; v_call: TRBV25-1; cdr3_nt: TGTGCCAGCAGTCCCGGGAGCCGACGCAATGAGCAGTTCTTC; cdr3_aa: CASSPGSRRNEQFF
j_call: TRBJ2-1; clone_size: .; d_call: TRBD2; v_call: TRBV29-1; cdr3_nt: TGCAGCGTCACCCCAACTAGCGGGGGTTACTCCTACAATGAGCAGTTCTTC; cdr3_aa: CSVTPTSGGYSYNEQFF